Sequencing of this TCR beta chain was carried out in a study of early T cells in non-severe SARS-CoV-2 infection. Study at large: Unpaired chains resulted from sequencing bulk RNA of unsorted whole blood. Study findings and constraints: Comparison of clonotypes with VDJdb favored anti-spike CD8 responses while missing private and CD4 specificities.

Individual cDNA molecules carried attached unique molecular identifiers. Using its own MiXCR run on the 5' RACE reads, TCRdb lists one record per CDR3 protein. The sample records 42,000 or so distinct CDR3 sequences, approximately 5.9% being singletons. This clonotype was observed many times. The target antigen is unknown. CDR3 size: 13 residues. Germline V lookup: CDR1 GTSNPN, CDR2 SVGIG (reference sequence). V was clipped by 4 bases and J by 1 base, with 10 bases between them. The material sequenced was whole blood, taken at baseline. The clonotype was recovered from an adult who was a healthcare worker with PCR-confirmed SARS-CoV-2 infection or an uninfected control (not recorded which). The gene calls are TRBV30 and TRBJ2-5, with D unresolved. The CDR3 protein is CAWTLDIQETQYF. For the CDR3, the DNA is TGTGCCTGGACACTTGACATCCAAGAGACCCAGTACTTC. Based on the CDR3 plus reference TRBV30 and TRBJ2-5, the full variable domain is SQTIHQWPATLVQPVGSPLSLECTVEGTSNPNLYWYRQAAGRGLQLLFYSVGIGQISSEVPQNLSASRPQDRQFILSSKKLLLSDSGFYLCAWTLDIQETQYFGPGTRLLVL.